One and the same sample provided the 27 T cell receptor beta chains below, sequenced in a study of Graves' ophthalmopathy and Graves' hyperthyroidism. RNA transcripts provided the template for amplifying TCR beta CDR3 regions. The authors performed first-round RT-PCR with HTBI primers and then a second-round multiplex PCR. TCRdb recomputed calls from the multiplex PCR reads with MiXCR, one row per CDR3 protein. The repertoire holds hundreds of thousands of distinct CDR3 sequences, with 22% as singletons. Source material: peripheral blood. Every receptor here comes from a young woman with stable Graves' hyperthyroidism. Some clones in this sample may be carry-over from other donors' samples.

This clonotype was seen more than once but under ten times. The chain joins TRBV3-1 to TRBJ1-1; 9 bases align to TRBD1. The germline V gene encodes CDR1 LGHDT and CDR2 YNNKEL (reference sequence). J was trimmed by 3 bases and V by 0 bases; bases with no gene match: 5. This CDR3 contains 16 residues. The CDR3 reads CASSQETGGPYTEAFF. Here the CDR3 DNA reads TGTGCCAGCAGCCAAGAAACAGGGGGCCCATACACTGAAGCTTTCTTT.

This clonotype showed up many times. This chain connects TRBV7-2 to TRBJ1-6; D may be TRBD1 (6 bases). From germline, CDR1 is SGHTA and CDR2 FQGNSA. The CDR3 sequence is 15 residues long. V lost 5 bases to trimming and J lost 13 bases, with 21 bases between them. CDR3 coding DNA: TGTGCCAGCAGCCGCCTACAGGGACTAGGGAGGCCCCTCCACTTT. Its translation is CASSRLQGLGRPLHF.

The chain couples TRBV25-1 to TRBJ2-7, with 9 bases lining up with TRBD1. Trimming at V came to 6 bases and at J to 4 bases, leaving 7 bases not matched to a gene. The length of the CDR3 is 14 residues. Germline CDR1 reads MGHDK; CDR2 reads SYGVNS. CDR3 coding DNA: TGTGCCAGCAGGCGGACAGGGGCTGTTTACGAGCAGTACTTC. Translating gives CASRRTGAVYEQYF.

This clonotype was seen many times. The V gene is TRBV7-9, the J gene TRBJ1-1; no firm D call. Looked up from germline, CDR1 is SEHNR and CDR2 is FQNEAQ (reference sequence). V was clipped by 5 bases and J by 6 bases, with 16 bases between them. This CDR3 comprises 14 residues. The CDR3: CASSPKEFSAEAFF. The CDR3 DNA follows: TGTGCCAGCAGCCCCAAGGAGTTTAGCGCTGAAGCTTTCTTT.

This clonotype was picked up many times. This chain connects TRBV7-2 to TRBJ2-7, with TRBD2 matching 15 bases. CDR3 length equals 15 residues. J gave up 7 bases and V 5 bases, and 6 bases lay outside the gene matches. CDR1 is SGHTA, CDR2 FQGNSA, per germline. The CDR3: CASSPGLAGGREQYF. The CDR3 coding sequence is TGTGCCAGCAGCCCCGGACTAGCGGGGGGGCGTGAGCAGTACTTC.

The V and J genes are TRBV10-2 and TRBJ1-2; D gene uncertain. There are 14 residues in the CDR3. The V end lost 4 bases, the J end lost 5 bases, and 14 bases lay between the germline ends. CDR1 WSHSY and CDR2 SAAADI come from the germline V gene. The chain's CDR3 is CASSAGVSFYGYTF. In DNA, the CDR3 is TGCGCCAGCAGTGCTGGGGTTTCTTTTTATGGCTACACCTTC.

In this sample, this clonotype turned up many times. The genes are TRBV28 and TRBJ2-5, with TRBD2 matching over 12 bases. Germline CDR1 and CDR2: MDHEN and SYDVKM. Trimming took 2 bases from V and 5 from J; bases not matched to a gene: 12. This CDR3 contains 18 residues. The CDR3 loop reads CASSLGLASGRARETQYF. CDR3 DNA sequence: TGTGCCAGCAGTTTAGGGTTGGCTAGCGGGAGGGCCCGGGAGACCCAGTACTTC. The full variable domain, rest sourced from reference TRBV28 and TRBJ2-5, is DVKVTQSSRYLVKRTGEKVFLECVQDMDHENMFWYRQDPGLGLRLIYFSYDVKMKEKGDIPEGYSVSREKKERFSLILESASTNQTSMYLCASSLGLASGRARETQYFGPGTRLLVL.

This clonotype was observed many times. This chain joins TRBV20-1 and TRBJ2-7; D unresolved. The germline V gene has CDR1 DFQATT and CDR2 SNEGSKA (reference sequence). The CDR3 sequence is 13 residues long. V lost 6 bases and J lost 2, with 14 bases in between. The CDR3 region is CSATGRWAYEQYF. CDR3 nucleotides: TGCAGTGCCACCGGTCGGTGGGCCTACGAGCAGTACTTC.

This clonotype was recorded a few times. The chain carries TRBV29-1 and TRBJ1-1; no firm D call. The germline V and J ends were trimmed by 2 bases and 0 bases, with 25 bases remaining between them. Germline CDR1 SQVTM, CDR2 ANQGSEA. CDR3 length: 19 amino acids. The CDR3 here is CSVELWVGGGGRMNTEAFF. In nucleotides, the CDR3 is TGCAGCGTTGAACTTTGGGTCGGTGGAGGCGGACGCATGAACACTGAAGCTTTCTTT.

This clonotype was picked up a small number of times. The chain has TRBV5-1 and TRBJ2-5, with 14 nucleotides matching TRBD2. The CDR3 is made up of 16 amino acids. J gave up 2 bases and V 3 bases, and 3 bases lay outside the gene matches. The germline V gene encodes CDR1 SGHRS and CDR2 YFSETQ. Written as DNA, the CDR3 is TGCGCCAGCAGCTCCGGGACTAGCGGGGGTCAAGAGACCCAGTACTTC. This sequence encodes CASSSGTSGGQETQYF.

This clonotype was counted many times. V gene TRBV11-2 combines with J gene TRBJ2-7; D remains ambiguous. This CDR3 has 14 amino acids. Trimming took 2 bases from V and 3 from J, leaving 11 bases between them. Germline lookup yields CDR1 SGHAT and CDR2 FQNNGV. CDR3 sequence (DNA): TGTGCCAGCAGCTTAAATCCATGGGACTACGAGCAGTACTTC. It is translated as CASSLNPWDYEQYF.

This clonotype was seen repeatedly, ten times or more. The rearrangement links TRBV6-5 to TRBJ2-5; no clear D. Between the trimmed V and J ends, which lost 8 bases and 2 bases, there was a span of 15 bases. CDR1 is MNHEY and CDR2 is SVGAGI in the germline V gene. The CDR3 contains 14 residues. The CDR3 sequence: CASGPSEIQETQYF. The CDR3 DNA reads as TGTGCCAGCGGTCCCTCGGAAATTCAAGAGACCCAGTACTTC.

This clonotype was observed many times. The V call is TRBV6-1, the J call TRBJ2-7; 8 bases agree with TRBD2. J lost 5 bases, V lost 6 bases, and 6 bases had no gene match. The CDR3 covers 13 residues. Germline values: CDR1 MNHNS, CDR2 SASEGT. The CDR3 protein is CASRTGGRDEQYF. CDR3 in DNA: TGTGCCAGCAGGACGGGGGGGCGGGACGAGCAGTACTTC.

There are many counts of this clonotype. The CDR3 region has the DNA TGCAGTGCTAGAGATCTTGGGGAGACCCAGTACTTC. Protein sequence: CSARDLGETQYF. This chain connects TRBV20-1 to TRBJ2-5; no reliable D call. The CDR3 is 12 residues long. Germline V gene data show CDR1 as DFQATT and CDR2 as SNEGSKA (reference sequence). The ends were cut back, 0 bases at V and 5 bases at J, with 7 bases in the middle.

This clonotype was observed many times. The chain links TRBV5-1 to TRBJ2-7, with D possibly being TRBD2 (5 bases). The germline V gene has CDR1 SGHRS and CDR2 YFSETQ. The CDR3 has 15 residues. Trimming removed 0 bases from V and 0 bases from J, with 10 bases in between. This chain's CDR3 is CASSLVAGSSYEQYF. In DNA form, the CDR3 reads TGCGCCAGCAGCTTGGTGGCTGGGAGCTCCTACGAGCAGTACTTC. Complete variable domain (other parts from reference TRBV5-1 and TRBJ2-7): KAGVTQTPRYLIKTRGQQVTLSCSPISGHRSVSWYQQTPGQGLQFLFEYFSETQRNKGNFPGRFSGRQFSNSRSEMNVSTLELGDSALYLCASSLVAGSSYEQYFGPGTRLTVT.

This clonotype was recorded many times. The J gene is TRBJ1-6, the V gene TRBV12-3 or TRBV12-4, with D unresolved. This CDR3 has 14 amino acids. V lost 3 bases and J lost 10, with 13 bases in between. This CDR3 reads CASSLGRVGSPLHF. Written as DNA, the CDR3 is TGTGCCAGCAGTTTGGGTAGGGTCGGGTCACCCCTCCACTTT.

The chain carries TRBV6-2 or TRBV6-3 and TRBJ1-2, with D unclear. The V and J ends lost 4 bases and 8 bases respectively, with 14 bases between them. This CDR3 region has 13 residues. Per germline, CDR1 MNHEY and CDR2 SVGEGT. The CDR3 loop reads CASSSSGVEGYTF. The DNA for the CDR3 is TGTGCCAGCAGTTCCTCGGGAGTTGAGGGCTACACCTTC.

This clonotype was counted a few times. This chain links TRBV12-3 or TRBV12-4 with TRBJ2-7; TRBD1 might be the D (6 bases). V was shortened by 3 bases and J by 6 bases, with 12 bases between the two germline ends. CDR3 length equals 13 residues. The CDR3 bases are TGTGCCAGCAGTTTGAGGGGGATGAGCGAGCAGTACTTC. It yields the protein CASSLRGMSEQYF.

This clonotype appeared many times. J is TRBJ2-5 and V is TRBV9, with D unclear. The V end lost 6 bases, the J end lost 4 bases, and 10 bases lay between the germline ends. CDR3 size: 12 residues. Germline-derived CDR1 and CDR2 are SGDLS and YYNGEE. DNA of the CDR3: TGTGCCAGCAACGGGCCAGGAGAGACCCAGTACTTC. It encodes CASNGPGETQYF.

This clonotype appeared many times. The genes are TRBV20-1 and TRBJ1-1; D remains ambiguous. V lost 7 bases and J lost 8, with 14 bases in between. The CDR3 has 11 amino acids. CDR1 and CDR2 (germline): DFQATT, SNEGSKA (reference sequence). The CDR3, as DNA: TGCAGTGTTAGGATGGAACTCGAAGCTTTCTTT. This encodes CSVRMELEAFF.

This rearrangement joins TRBV6-1 to TRBJ1-1, with 7 bases matching TRBD1. The trim removed 0 bases at V and 4 bases at J, leaving 8 bases unmatched. This CDR3 spans 16 amino acids. Germline V gene lookup returns CDR1 MNHNS and CDR2 SASEGT. CDR3 nucleotides: TGTGCCAGCAGTGAAGCGCTTCCGGAGGGGGCCACTGAAGCTTTCTTT. Protein product: CASSEALPEGATEAFF.

This clonotype was recorded at least ten times. The J gene is TRBJ1-1, the V gene TRBV7-2, with D hard to call. V gave up 4 bases and J gave up 5 bases, with 14 bases separating them. There are 14 residues in the CDR3. Germline V gives CDR1 SGHTA, CDR2 FQGNSA. Here the CDR3 DNA reads TGTGCCAGCAGCTCCCAGGTCTCGGGGACTGAAGCTTTCTTT. It yields the protein CASSSQVSGTEAFF.

This chain connects TRBV15 to TRBJ1-6; weak D call: TRBD1 (6 bases). The CDR3 has 16 amino acids. Trimming took 0 bases from V and 6 from J, leaving 12 bases between them. From germline, CDR1 is LNHNV and CDR2 YYDKDF (reference sequence). CDR3 bases: TGTGCCACCAGCAGAGATCCGGGGGGCTCTAATTCACCCCTCCACTTT. Encoded protein: CATSRDPGGSNSPLHF.

This clonotype was counted ten times or more. V gene TRBV5-4 combines with J gene TRBJ2-5, with TRBD2 as a possible D gene (5 bases). This CDR3 is built from 13 residues. CDR1 and CDR2 from the germline V gene are SGHNT and YYREEE (reference sequence). V lost 4 bases, J lost 5 bases, and 12 bases lay in between. The chain's CDR3 is CASSPKGGETQYF. CDR3 bases: TGTGCCAGCAGCCCAAAGGGCGGGGAGACCCAGTACTTC. Combining the CDR3 with reference TRBV5-4 and TRBJ2-5 gives the whole variable domain ETGVTQSPTHLIKTRGQQVTLRCSSQSGHNTVSWYQQALGQGPQFIFQYYREEENGRGNFPPRFSGLQFPNYSSELNVNALELDDSALYLCASSPKGGETQYFGPGTRLLVL.

The chain has TRBV7-2 and TRBJ2-7; 11 bases are shared with TRBD2. The CDR3 has 15 amino acids. Germline-derived CDR1 and CDR2 are SGHTA and FQGNSA. J gave up 3 bases and V 5 bases, and 6 bases lay outside the gene matches. CDR3 sequence (DNA): TGTGCCAGCAGCACGGGACTAGCGGAGGGCTACGAGCAGTACTTC. This translates into CASSTGLAEGYEQYF.

The chain has TRBV4-1 and TRBJ2-5, with D perhaps matching TRBD1 (6 bases). The CDR3 is 14 residues long. Trimming pared 6 bases from V and 3 bases from J, leaving 14 bases between. Germline V gene data show CDR1 as MGHRA and CDR2 as YSYEKL. The CDR3 region is CASRDAGQKETQYF. CDR3 bases: TGCGCCAGCAGGGACGCCGGACAGAAAGAGACCCAGTACTTC.

There are many counts of this clonotype. The chain couples TRBV20-1 to TRBJ1-5, with D unresolved. Trimming removed 1 base at V and 0 bases at J, with 10 bases between. The CDR3 length is 15 residues. Germline assignment: CDR1 DFQATT and CDR2 SNEGSKA (reference sequence). CDR3 in DNA: TGCAGTGCTAGAGGCGGACGGACTAGCAATCAGCCCCAGCATTTT. This codes for CSARGGRTSNQPQHF.